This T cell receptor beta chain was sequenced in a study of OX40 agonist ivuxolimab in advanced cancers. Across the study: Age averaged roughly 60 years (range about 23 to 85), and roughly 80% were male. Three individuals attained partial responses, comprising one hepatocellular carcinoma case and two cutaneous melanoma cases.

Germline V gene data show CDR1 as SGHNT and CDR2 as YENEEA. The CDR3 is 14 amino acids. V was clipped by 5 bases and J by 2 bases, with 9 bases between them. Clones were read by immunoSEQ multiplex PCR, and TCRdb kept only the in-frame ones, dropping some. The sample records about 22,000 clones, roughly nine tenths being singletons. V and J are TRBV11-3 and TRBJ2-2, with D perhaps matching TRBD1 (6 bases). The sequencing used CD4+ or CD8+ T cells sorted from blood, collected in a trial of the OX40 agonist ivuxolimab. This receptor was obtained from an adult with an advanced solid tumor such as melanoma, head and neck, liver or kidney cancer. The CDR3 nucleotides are TGTGCCAGCAGCCAGGACAGAAACACCGGGGAGCTGTTTTTT. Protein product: CASSQDRNTGELFF.